Listed below are T cell receptor beta chains from one sample, sequenced in a study of cytomegalovirus exposure and HLA in healthy donors. TCRdb's copy holds only in-frame clones and misses some; the assay was immunoSEQ multiplex PCR. The table shows 150,000 or so clones, with approximately 70% occurring only once. The sequencing sample was made of PBMCs. The receptors were gathered from a woman aged 55-70 years in good health and CMV-seropositive. The CDR3 runs from the conserved cysteine through the conserved F or W. A D gene is named only where the DNA matches it firmly. Part of the rows lack a size; the others show once, few, many or a class for expanded clones.

D	size	V	J	DNA	CDR3
TRBD2	-	TRBV5-1	TRBJ2-1	TGCGCCAGCAGCTCGGGCCACGGCGGACTAGCGGGTACCACGGGTGAGCAGTTCTTC	CASSSGHGGLAGTTGEQFF
TRBD2	-	TRBV2	TRBJ2-7	TGTGCCAGCACGGGCGGGAGGCAATCCTACGAGCAGTACTTC	CASTGGRQSYEQYF
-	-	TRBV20-1	TRBJ2-3	TGCAGTGCTAGTGGGGGGAGTACGCAGTATTTT	CSASGGSTQYF
-	-	TRBV6-5	TRBJ2-5	TGTGCCAGCACTACAGGGAACCAAGAGACCCAGTACTTC	CASTTGNQETQYF
-	few	TRBV4-1	TRBJ1-3	TGCGCCAGCAGCCAAGATGGCAGGGCCTCTGGAAACACCATATATTTT	CASSQDGRASGNTIYF
TRBD1	-	TRBV9	TRBJ2-6	TGTGCCAGCAGCGTAGGGGACAGGGGGTCCACTGGGGCCAACGTCCTGACTTTC	CASSVGDRGSTGANVLTF
-	few	TRBV7-5	TRBJ2-1	TGTGCCAGAAGCGGACTAGCGCGGGAGTTCTTC	CARSGLAREFF
-	-	TRBV7-3	TRBJ2-7	TGTGCCAGCAGCTTAGAGGTAGCAGGGTCCCGCGAGCAGTACTTC	CASSLEVAGSREQYF
-	once	TRBV12-1	TRBJ1-5	TGTGCCAGCAGCTTTCGCACAGGCCACGGGTCGGATCAGCCCCAGCATTTT	CASSFRTGHGSDQPQHF
TRBD1	-	TRBV5-4	TRBJ1-3	TGTGCCAGCAGCTTGGAAGGGGGCTATGACACCATATATTTT	CASSLEGGYDTIYF
-	-	TRBV30	TRBJ2-1	TGTGCCTGGAGTGTACTAGCAGCATCCTACAATGAGCAGTTCTTC	CAWSVLAASYNEQFF
-	few	TRBV25-1	TRBJ2-1	TGTGCCAGCAGTGGCTCAGACTACAATGAGCAGTTCTTC	CASSGSDYNEQFF
TRBD1	few	TRBV6-1	TRBJ1-5	TGTGCCAGCAGTGAACAGGGGGCGTTAAGCAATCAGCCCCAGCATTTT	CASSEQGALSNQPQHF
-	-	TRBV5-5	TRBJ2-7	TGTGCCAGCAGCTCGGACGGACAAACCTACGAGCAGTACTTC	CASSSDGQTYEQYF
-	-	TRBV30	TRBJ2-7	TGTGCCTGGGCTGCGAGTGGCGAGCAGTACTTC	CAWAASGEQYF
-	-	TRBV5-1	TRBJ2-7	TGCGCCAGCAGCTCAGGAACAGGCACCTACGAGCAGTACTTC	CASSSGTGTYEQYF
TRBD2	-	TRBV7-9	TRBJ2-1	TGTGCCAGCAGCGTTAGCGGGAGGGGTGAGCAGTTCTTC	CASSVSGRGEQFF
TRBD2	few	TRBV18	TRBJ2-7	TGTGCCAGCTCCCTAGAGGACGGGAGGGCCAAACAGTACTTC	CASSLEDGRAKQYF
-	-	TRBV5-1	TRBJ2-7	TGCGCCAGCAGCGGCGCGGGCATCCACTCCTACGAGCAGTACTTC	CASSGAGIHSYEQYF
TRBD1	once	TRBV11-1	TRBJ2-2	TGTGCCAGCAGCCTCAGAGCCGGGACAGTCCGGTCCGGGGAGCTGTTTTTT	CASSLRAGTVRSGELFF
TRBD2	few	TRBV2	TRBJ2-1	TGTGCCAGCGGGACTAGCGGGGTGGGTGAGCAGTTCTTC	CASGTSGVGEQFF
TRBD1	few	TRBV19	TRBJ1-2	TGTGCCAGTAGTATACAGGGGGCCCCCCTGATAGGCACCTTC	CASSIQGAPLIGTF
-	-	TRBV19	TRBJ1-1	TGTGCCAGTAGTATATTTGACAGAGACACTGAAGCTTTCTTT	CASSIFDRDTEAFF
-	-	TRBV30	TRBJ1-3	TGTGCCTGGAGTACGGGAGGAAACATAAACACCATATATTTT	CAWSTGGNINTIYF
TRBD2	-	TRBV28	TRBJ2-7	TGTGCCAGCGGTAGCGGGCGCGAGCAGTACTTC	CASGSGREQYF
TRBD1	-	TRBV7-3	TRBJ1-1	TGTGCCAGCAGCGTGACAGGGGGGGGCACTGAAGCTTTCTTT	CASSVTGGGTEAFF
-	few	TRBV30	TRBJ2-1	TGTGCCTTCGCGGCCCAAGATGAGCAGTTCTTC	CAFAAQDEQFF
TRBD2	-	TRBV25-1	TRBJ2-7	TGTGCCAGCAGCGTAAGCGGGAGGTTCGAGCAGTACTTC	CASSVSGRFEQYF
-	-	TRBV9	TRBJ2-2	TGTGCCAGCAGCGTAGTCCGCACCGGGGAGCTGTTTTTT	CASSVVRTGELFF
TRBD1	-	TRBV2	TRBJ2-7	TGTGCCAGCAGTGACAGGGGGTTGTACGAGCAGTACTTC	CASSDRGLYEQYF
TRBD1	-	TRBV29-1	TRBJ1-3	TGCAGCGGGTGGACAGGGGGTGGAAACACCATATATTTT	CSGWTGGGNTIYF
-	-	TRBV21-1	TRBJ2-1	TGTGCCAGCAGCAACGCGAGCTCCTACAATGAGCAGTTCTTC	CASSNASSYNEQFF
-	-	TRBV10-2	TRBJ1-5	TGCGCCAGCGGGGGCCTCGTTCAGCCCCAGCATTTT	CASGGLVQPQHF
-	-	TRBV6-4	TRBJ2-5	TGTGCCAGCAGTGACTCGATCGGGGAGACCCAGTACTTC	CASSDSIGETQYF
TRBD2	-	TRBV6-5	TRBJ2-7	TGTGCCAGCAGTGGGAAGCGGGGGGGGACCTACGAGCAGTACTTC	CASSGKRGGTYEQYF
-	-	TRBV30	TRBJ1-1	TGTGCCTGGAGCTTCAGGACAGTAACTGAAGCTTTCTTT	CAWSFRTVTEAFF
TRBD1	-	TRBV4-1	TRBJ1-3	TGCGCCAGCAGCCAAGATAAGGGGACAGGGGTGTCTGGAAACACCATATATTTT	CASSQDKGTGVSGNTIYF
-	-	TRBV18	TRBJ2-1	TGTGCCAGCTCACCCAACCTGGCCAGGGCCAATGAGCAGTTCTTC	CASSPNLARANEQFF
-	-	TRBV28	TRBJ1-3	TGTGCCAGCAGTTGGGGGACTCACTCTGGAAACACCATATATTTT	CASSWGTHSGNTIYF
-	-	TRBV5-6	TRBJ2-3	TGTGCCAGCAGCTTGGGGGGGGTTGAAGATACGCAGTATTTT	CASSLGGVEDTQYF
TRBD2	-	TRBV6-5	TRBJ2-2	TGTGCCAGCGGTTATGGCGGGAGGACACACACCGGGGAGCTGTTTTTT	CASGYGGRTHTGELFF
TRBD1	-	TRBV28	TRBJ1-2	TGTGCCAGCAGTTCACCCGGGGGACAGGGGGCGGGTGGCTACACCTTC	CASSSPGGQGAGGYTF
-	once	TRBV18	TRBJ2-7	TGTGCCAGCTCACCGCCAGGGGCCCACGAGCAGTACTTC	CASSPPGAHEQYF
-	-	TRBV5-4	TRBJ1-3	TGTGCCAGCAGCTTGGATCTGAGCTCTGGAAACACCATATATTTT	CASSLDLSSGNTIYF
-	-	TRBV19	TRBJ2-3	TGTGCCAGGAATGGACTGAGCGCAGATACGCAGTATTTT	CARNGLSADTQYF
TRBD2	few	TRBV28	TRBJ2-1	TGTGCCAGCAGTTTAGTCACTAGCGGGAGATTCAATGAGCAGTTCTTC	CASSLVTSGRFNEQFF
-	-	TRBV5-1	TRBJ2-7	TGCGCCAGCAGCCTGGGTGGCGGGATCTCCTACGAGCAGTACTTC	CASSLGGGISYEQYF
-	-	TRBV7-2	TRBJ2-3	TGTGCCAGCAGCTCCGCTAGCGGCACAGATACGCAGTATTTT	CASSSASGTDTQYF
TRBD2	-	TRBV7-2	TRBJ2-1	TGTGCCAGCACCCGGGGGGGTGAGCAGTTCTTC	CASTRGGEQFF
-	-	TRBV6-6	TRBJ2-7	TGTGCCAGCAGTTACGCAGGGTCCACGGGCAACGAGCAGTACTTC	CASSYAGSTGNEQYF
TRBD2	few	TRBV30	TRBJ2-7	TGTGCCTGGAGCCCTGGGACTACTACCGAGCAGTACTTC	CAWSPGTTTEQYF
-	-	TRBV28	TRBJ1-2	TGTGCCAGCAGTTTGTTGACAGACTCCTACACCTTC	CASSLLTDSYTF
TRBD2	-	TRBV7-9	TRBJ2-3	TGTGCCAGCAGCTCGACTAGCGGAAGGTCTGATACGCAGTATTTT	CASSSTSGRSDTQYF
TRBD1	few	TRBV10-1	TRBJ1-2	TGCGCCAGCAGCACGGGACAGAACTATGGCTACACCTTC	CASSTGQNYGYTF
TRBD1	-	TRBV7-7	TRBJ2-3	TGTGCCAGCAGCTTGGGACAGAGAAGTGATACGCAGTATTTT	CASSLGQRSDTQYF
-	-	TRBV6-5	TRBJ2-2	TGTGCCAGCAGTTACGCGGGGACAGACACCGGGGAGCTGTTTTTT	CASSYAGTDTGELFF
-	-	TRBV28	TRBJ1-4	TGTGCCAGCAGTTATGGTGCGGGGGTTGGCGAAAAACTGTTTTTT	CASSYGAGVGEKLFF